The clone carrying this T cell receptor beta chain was seen more than once but under ten times. The CDR3 has 16 amino acids. V lost 1 base to trimming and J lost 5 bases; unmatched junction nucleotides: 8. In germline, CDR1 is DFQATT, CDR2 SNEGSKA (reference sequence). The data were taken from a study of response to subunit inactivated influenza vaccine. A single record per CDR3 protein comes from TCRdb applying MiXCR to the RT-PCR reads. The sample holds about 570,000 distinct CDR3 sequences; approximately 10% are singletons and the top ten take 8% to 13%. This sample also appeared in a second study, on T cells expressing NK-cell markers. From that study: TCR beta cDNA was generated via 5'RACE template switching incorporating UMIs. One of eight sequenced donors was HCMV-seronegative; the other seven were seropositive.

This chain connects TRBV20-1 to TRBJ2-2; 9 nucleotides agree with TRBD1. The material was PBMCs from blood, obtained on the day of vaccination. The TCR sequence derives from a man between 45 and 60 years old who received an inactivated influenza vaccine. The CDR3 here is CSARGGTGWETGELFF. The CDR3 DNA reads TGCAGTGCTAGAGGGGGGACAGGGTGGGAAACCGGGGAGCTGTTTTTT.